The entry that follows covers one T cell receptor (beta chain) sequence. Here immunoSEQ multiplex PCR was the method, and the copy in TCRdb shows in-frame clones only, minus some. The repertoire holds fewer than 50,000 clones, with around nine tenths as singletons. This entry belongs to a study of OX40 agonist ivuxolimab in advanced cancers. Study at large: Cohort: approximately 83% men, mean age around 60, aged about 23 to 80.

There are 12 residues in the CDR3. From germline, CDR1 is GTSNPN and CDR2 SVGIG (reference sequence). V dropped 7 bases and J dropped 5; count of bases not matched to a gene: 5. The TCR originated in an adult with an advanced solid tumor such as melanoma, head and neck, liver or kidney cancer. The source material was CD4+ or CD8+ T cells sorted from blood, sampled in a trial of the OX40 agonist ivuxolimab. V and J are TRBV30 and TRBJ1-5, with 7 bases identical to TRBD1. The CDR3 DNA reads TGTGCCTCCGGGACAGAATATCAGCCCCAGCATTTT. Its translation is CASGTEYQPQHF.